This TCR beta chain derives from a study of cytomegalovirus exposure and HLA in healthy donors. Primers for the PCR totalled 60 Vbeta and 13 Jbeta. Measured with immunoSEQ multiplex PCR; TCRdb has only the in-frame clones, and not every one. The data show 97,000 or so clones, roughly three fifths seen once. Germline loops: CDR1 MDHEN, CDR2 SYDVKM. This CDR3 spans 15 amino acids. V gave up 8 bases and J gave up 2 bases, with 19 bases separating them. The sequence came from a human donor in good health. This rearrangement joins TRBV28 to TRBJ2-7; D possibly corresponds to TRBD1 (5 bases). Sequenced sample: PBMCs. The CDR3 DNA reads TGTGCCAGCCGAACCCAGGGCGCAGGGCCCTACGAGCAGTACTTC. This encodes CASRTQGAGPYEQYF.